Following are 15 T cell receptor beta chains from one sample sequenced in a study of blood T cell repertoires in COVID-19. TCRdb's table, derived via immunoSEQ multiplex PCR, lists solely in-frame clones and lacks some. Here the sample spans roughly 190,000 clones, around 85% being singletons. Sequencing used peripheral blood. Receptor source: a man in his thirties or forties with acute or convalescent COVID-19.

Only one count was recorded for this clone. This chain connects TRBV6-1 to TRBJ1-6, with 7 bases lining up with TRBD1. With 3 bases clipped from V and 0 bases from J, the junction kept 5 bases outside the gene matches. CDR1 is MNHNS, CDR2 SASEGT, per germline. The CDR3 has 17 amino acids. CDR3 loop: CASSDLRGSSYNSPLHF. The CDR3 DNA follows: TGTGCCAGCAGTGACCTCAGGGGGAGCTCCTATAATTCACCCCTCCACTTT.

The chain employs TRBV2 and TRBJ1-1; TRBD1 is a possible D gene (5 bases). Deletions cut 7 bases from V and 2 bases from J, with 11 bases between. This CDR3 spans 13 amino acids. Germline V CDR1 and CDR2: SNHLY, FYNNEI. For the CDR3, the DNA is TGTGCCAGCATTGAGGACACAAACACTGAAGCTTTCTTT. Translating gives CASIEDTNTEAFF. Full variable domain (rest looked up from reference TRBV2 and TRBJ1-1): EPEVTQTPSHQVTQMGQEVILRCVPISNHLYFYWYRQILGQKVEFLVSFYNNEISEKSEIFDDQFSVERPDGSNFTLKIRSTKLEDSAMYFCASIEDTNTEAFFGQGTRLTVV.

In its sample, this clone was seen a few times. This chain connects TRBV5-4 to TRBJ2-6; 7 positions match TRBD1. There are 16 residues in the CDR3. The germline gives CDR1 SGHNT, CDR2 YYREEE (reference sequence). V gave up 4 bases and J gave up 4 bases; unmatched junction bases: 8. The CDR3 protein is CASSSGQAGGANVLTF. Written as DNA, the CDR3 is TGTGCCAGCAGCAGCGGACAGGCCGGCGGGGCCAACGTCCTGACTTTC.

Here the CDR3 reads CASSSFAVYTF. In DNA form, the CDR3 reads TGTGCCAGCAGTTCTTTCGCAGTCTACACCTTC. J is TRBJ1-2 and V is TRBV25-1; no clear D gene. Per germline, CDR1 MGHDK and CDR2 SYGVNS. V lost 5 bases and J 10 bases, leaving 11 bases between the germline ends. This CDR3 contains 11 residues.

The V gene is TRBV5-1, the J gene TRBJ2-6; 8 bases map to TRBD1. The CDR3 length is 17 residues. The V segment lost 1 base and the J segment 0 bases; nucleotides outside the gene matches: 3. The germline V gene has CDR1 SGHRS and CDR2 YFSETQ. This CDR3 reads CASSLTTGGSGANVLTF. CDR3 sequence (DNA): TGCGCCAGCAGCTTGACCACAGGGGGCTCTGGGGCCAACGTCCTGACTTTC.

V and J are TRBV4-1 and TRBJ2-7, with D possibly matching TRBD2 (6 bases). The germline V gene encodes CDR1 MGHRA and CDR2 YSYEKL. The CDR3 contains 16 residues. Trimming stripped 2 bases from V and 9 bases from J, with 23 bases between. The CDR3 DNA reads as TGCGCCAGCAGCCAATGGACCGGGACGGGAGCTACGAGGCAGTACTTC. Translated, it gives CASSQWTGTGATRQYF.

The rearrangement joins TRBV21-1 to TRBJ1-1; TRBD1, the D gene given by the table, was not confirmed from the DNA. TRBV21-1 is labeled a pseudogene. The CDR3 spans 20 residues. In nucleotides, the CDR3 is TGTGCCAGCACCCGAGTCTCGGGACAGGGGGCGGCAGGGTGGAACACTGAAGCTTTCTTT. This sequence encodes CASTRVSGQGAAGWNTEAFF.

In its sample, this clone was seen a few times. Different DNA sequences within this sample yield the same CDR3. This chain connects TRBV5-1 to TRBJ1-2; 9 nucleotides match TRBD1. With 0 bases clipped from V and 5 bases from J, the junction kept 5 bases outside the gene matches. The CDR3 sequence is 15 residues long. CDR1 is SGHRS, CDR2 YFSETQ, per germline. CDR3 nucleotides: TGCGCCAGCAGCTTGGATGGACAGGGGCCATATGGCTACACCTTC. Translated: CASSLDGQGPYGYTF.

This clone was observed a handful of times. This rearrangement joins TRBV2 to TRBJ1-6; D possibly corresponds to TRBD1 (5 bases). The V gene's germline CDR1 is SNHLY and CDR2 FYNNEI. There are 14 residues in the CDR3. V shed 5 bases and J shed 8 bases, with 13 bases lying between them. CDR3 bases: TGTGCCAGCAGTACCGGGACGGGGGATTCACCCCTCCACTTT. This gives the protein CASSTGTGDSPLHF.

The chain carries TRBV2 and TRBJ2-5, with no clear D. The CDR3 extends over 10 amino acids. Germline assignment: CDR1 SNHLY and CDR2 FYNNEI. With 7 bases removed from V and 5 bases from J, the gap between germline ends came to 5 bases. CDR3 sequence (DNA): TGTGCCAGCACGTTGGAGACCCAGTACTTC. This encodes CASTLETQYF.

V and J are TRBV9 and TRBJ2-4; D uncertain. Germline CDR1 is SGDLS and CDR2 is YYNGEE. The CDR3 loop spans 14 amino acids. The V gene lost 4 bases and the J gene lost 8 bases, with 16 bases spanning the gap. This CDR3 reads CASSPRYWRHIQYF. In DNA, the CDR3 is TGTGCCAGCAGCCCCCGTTACTGGAGACACATTCAGTACTTC.

V is TRBV5-4 and J is TRBJ2-1; D call uncertain. The ends were cut back, 0 bases at V and 8 bases at J, with 6 bases in the middle. The germline gives CDR1 SGHNT, CDR2 YYREEE (reference sequence). The CDR3 is made up of 12 amino acids. The CDR3 nucleotides read TGTGCCAGCAGCTTGGTTCTAGATGAGCAGTTCTTC. Amino acid sequence: CASSLVLDEQFF.

This clone was seen a few times. This chain links TRBV19 with TRBJ1-3, with D tentatively TRBD1 (6 bases). V was pared by 6 bases and J by 8 bases, with 14 bases between. Looked up from germline, CDR1 is LNHDA and CDR2 is SQIVND (reference sequence). CDR3 size: 13 residues. CDR3 sequence: CASREGGSDTIYF. DNA of the CDR3: TGTGCCAGTAGAGAAGGGGGTTCGGACACCATATATTTT.

V is TRBV6-2 or TRBV6-3 and J is TRBJ2-3; 11 positions agree with TRBD2. This CDR3 region has 19 residues. Losses at the gene ends were 2 bases for V and 0 bases for J; bases not matched to a gene: 10. Germline V gene lookup returns CDR1 MNHEY and CDR2 SVGEGT. The CDR3 is CASSYGRLAGIISTDTQYF. CDR3 in DNA: TGTGCCAGCAGTTACGGTAGACTAGCGGGGATTATTAGCACAGATACGCAGTATTTT.

The V call is TRBV7-3, the J call TRBJ2-7, with 10 bases aligning to TRBD1. This CDR3 spans 15 amino acids. Per germline, CDR1 SGHTA and CDR2 FQGTGA. V lost 6 bases, J lost 3 bases, and 8 bases stayed unmatched. Here the CDR3 DNA reads TGTGCCAGCAGGTCGACAGGGGGCGCGGGCTACGAGCAGTACTTC. Amino acids: CASRSTGGAGYEQYF.